This T cell receptor beta chain was identified during a study of blood T cell repertoires in COVID-19. Germline-derived CDR1 and CDR2 are GTSNPN and SVGIG (reference sequence). V lost 5 bases, J lost 3 bases, and 8 bases stayed unmatched. The CDR3 has 15 amino acids. The protocol was immunoSEQ multiplex PCR, while the TCRdb copy is restricted to in-frame clones and leaves out a portion. Of approximately 470,000 clones listed, roughly 87% were seen once; the top ten hold under 0.85%. The V call is TRBV30, the J call TRBJ2-2, with 8 bases identical to TRBD1. Sequenced input: PBMCs or T cells enriched from blood (not recorded which). This TCR was sampled from a woman between 18 and 30 years old who had recovered from COVID-19. Written as DNA, the CDR3 is TGTGCCTGGGATGGACAGGGATACTACACCGGGGAGCTGTTTTTT. This codes for CAWDGQGYYTGELFF.